What follows describes a single T cell receptor (beta chain). Its matching antigen is unknown. Treatment reported: oral pan-JAK inhibitor, 5-10 mg twice daily. Germline loops: CDR1 SQVTM, CDR2 ANQGSEA. The CDR3 is 14 amino acids. Deletions cut 6 bases from V and 5 bases from J, with 17 bases between. The data derive from a study of CD8+ T cells in alopecia areata. Notes on the study in general: Patients shared TCRs less clearly than mice did, possibly for HLA-related reasons. Baseline CD8+ expansion's link to response remains uncertain, as there was one nonresponder. Affected lesional scalp, above all in alopecia totalis/universalis, was more clonal than normal scalp. Tofacitinib yielded significantly lower scalp clonality and fewer expanded CD8+ clones among the top 100.

Extraction and reverse transcription of RNA yielded cDNA as the sequencing template. Produced via immunoSEQ multiplex PCR; TCRdb's table is partial and in-frame only. The profile shows roughly 250,000 clones, 60% of them singletons. The clonotype was recovered from a human donor with alopecia areata. The J gene is TRBJ2-1, the V gene TRBV29-1; D is possibly TRBD1 (6 bases). The starting material was CD4+ T cells sorted from blood, obtained around week 53, from a patient treated with tofacitinib. The CDR3 nucleotides are TGCAGCGTCGTCACAGGGTGGACCAACAATGAGCAGTTCTTC. Protein sequence: CSVVTGWTNNEQFF.